A single sample is the source of the 13 T cell receptor beta chains below, sequenced in a study of T-cell memory formation after mild COVID-19. One entry per CDR3 protein, called by TCRdb with MiXCR from the 5' RACE reads. Seen here are 280,000 or so distinct CDR3 sequences, under 20% observed once, and the top ten hold 23%. The material sequenced was PBMCs or a T cell subset sorted from them (not recorded which). These receptors were taken from a man between 18 and 35 years old who had mild COVID-19 (a few samples of this study predate the infection). Cell type and time point are not known.

This sequence joins TRBV7-6 and TRBJ1-1, with unresolved D. This CDR3 has 14 residues. V dropped 1 base and J dropped 4 bases, with 10 bases sitting between them. The germline V gene encodes CDR1 SGHVS and CDR2 FNYEAQ. This chain's CDR3 is CASSLDPSGTEAFF. CDR3 bases: TGTGCCAGCAGCTTAGATCCGAGCGGCACTGAAGCTTTCTTT.

The chain recombines TRBV6-5 with TRBJ1-2; no clear D gene. CDR3 length equals 15 residues. V was pared by 2 bases and J by 2 bases, with 12 bases between. Germline loops: CDR1 MNHEY, CDR2 SVGAGI. DNA for the CDR3: TGTGCCAGCAGTTACGGCGAACGGATGAACTATGGCTACACCTTC. Encoded protein: CASSYGERMNYGYTF.

The rearrangement joins TRBV28 to TRBJ2-6, with D uncertain. Trimming stripped 6 bases from V and 0 bases from J, with 9 bases between. The CDR3 contains 15 residues. CDR1 MDHEN and CDR2 SYDVKM come from the germline V gene. CDR3 nucleotide sequence: TGTGCCAGCAGACGAGCTAACTCTGGGGCCAACGTCCTGACTTTC. As protein: CASRRANSGANVLTF.

The rearrangement links TRBV29-1 to TRBJ1-4; 8 bases are a match to TRBD1. The CDR3 runs to 19 residues. V dropped 0 bases and J dropped 0; count of bases not matched to a gene: 12. CDR1 and CDR2 from the germline V gene are SQVTM and ANQGSEA. CDR3 bases: TGCAGCGTTGAAGATCCCTGGACAGGGAAATCCTCAACTAATGAAAAACTGTTTTTT. Its translation: CSVEDPWTGKSSTNEKLFF.

A single count supports this clonotype. Sequence at one end of the junction differs from germline and may be a read error. The rearrangement uses TRBV27 and TRBJ2-5, with 8 bases aligning to TRBD2. The germline gives CDR1 MNHEY, CDR2 SMNVEV (reference sequence). CDR3 length equals 15 residues. The CDR3 bases are TGTGCCAGCAGTTTAGGACGGGGGGGCCTCGAGACCAAGTACTTC. Translation: CASSLGRGGLETKYF.

This clonotype appeared a few times. CDR3 bases: TGTGCCAGCAGCTTACAGGGGAAGGGGGATCAGCCCCAGCATTTT. Amino acids: CASSLQGKGDQPQHF. The chain links TRBV7-9 to TRBJ1-5; possible D gene TRBD1, 6 bases. Germline V gene lookup returns CDR1 SEHNR and CDR2 FQNEAQ (reference sequence). This CDR3 is 15 amino acids long. The germline V and J ends were trimmed by 2 bases and 5 bases, with 13 bases remaining between them.

In this sample, this clonotype turned up a few times. This chain joins TRBV6-1 and TRBJ2-2, with a weak D call TRBD1 (6 bases). This CDR3 has 14 amino acids. V lost 8 bases and J 0 bases, leaving 10 bases between the germline ends. Germline loops: CDR1 MNHNS, CDR2 SASEGT. The DNA of the CDR3 is TGTGCCAGCCTATGGGGGCCGAACACCGGGGAGCTGTTTTTT. Translating it yields CASLWGPNTGELFF.

The chain employs TRBV7-8 and TRBJ1-1; D remains unclear. CDR1 and CDR2 from the germline V gene are SGHVS and FQNEAQ. The V gene lost 0 bases and the J gene lost 3 bases, with 8 bases spanning the gap. The CDR3 runs to 14 residues. The CDR3 DNA is TGTGCCAGCAGCTTAGCAGCAGGATACACTGAAGCTTTCTTT. As protein: CASSLAAGYTEAFF.

This chain links TRBV5-1 with TRBJ2-7; D is undetermined. CDR3 size: 15 residues. CDR1 SGHRS and CDR2 YFSETQ come from the germline V gene. Trimming cost V 6 bases and J 3 bases, with 19 bases left between them. Here the CDR3 DNA reads TGCGCCAGCACACCTAGTCCCATAGGGCACTACGAGCAGTACTTC. Its protein is CASTPSPIGHYEQYF.

This chain joins TRBV5-1 and TRBJ2-2, with 8 bases that match TRBD2. With V trimmed by 3 bases and J by 0 bases, 4 bases remained unmatched. The CDR3 contains 16 residues. The germline CDR1 and CDR2 sequences are SGHRS and YFSETQ. CDR3 nucleotides: TGCGCCAGCAGCTCATGGACTAGCTCGAACACCGGGGAGCTGTTTTTT. Its translation is CASSSWTSSNTGELFF.

The genes are TRBV20-1 and TRBJ1-5, with 8 bases lining up with TRBD1. This CDR3 spans 13 amino acids. CDR1 is DFQATT, CDR2 SNEGSKA, per germline (reference sequence). After removal of 3 bases from V and 9 bases from J, the junction contained 7 bases not matched to a gene. In nucleotides, the CDR3 is TGCAGTGCTAGCCGGACAGGGCCACCGCCCCAGCATTTT. Its translation: CSASRTGPPPQHF.

In this sample, this clonotype turned up a few times. The chain carries TRBV2 and TRBJ2-2; D is unresolved. This CDR3 is 12 amino acids long. Trimming cost V 8 bases and J 7 bases, with 11 bases left between them. Germline assignment: CDR1 SNHLY and CDR2 FYNNEI. For the CDR3, the DNA is TGTGCCAGCCTTGCAACGGACGGGGAGCTGTTTTTT. It yields the protein CASLATDGELFF.

V usage is TRBV3-2 and J usage is TRBJ1-5. TRBV3-2 is a pseudogene segment. There are 14 residues in the CDR3. The CDR3 bases are TGTGCCAGCAGCCAAGATCAGTACTATCAGCCCCAGCATTTT. Amino acids: CASSQDQYYQPQHF.